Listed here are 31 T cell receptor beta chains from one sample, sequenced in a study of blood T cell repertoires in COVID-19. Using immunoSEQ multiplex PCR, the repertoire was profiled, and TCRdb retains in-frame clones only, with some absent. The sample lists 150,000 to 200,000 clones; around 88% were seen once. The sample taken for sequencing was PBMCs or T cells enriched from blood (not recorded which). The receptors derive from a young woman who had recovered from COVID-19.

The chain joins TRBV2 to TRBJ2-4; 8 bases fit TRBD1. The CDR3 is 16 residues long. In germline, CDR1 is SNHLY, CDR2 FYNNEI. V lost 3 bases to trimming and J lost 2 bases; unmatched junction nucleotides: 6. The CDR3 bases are TGTGCCAGCAGTGAGCAGGGGGCGCCTCCCAAAAACATTCAGTACTTC. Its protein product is CASSEQGAPPKNIQYF.

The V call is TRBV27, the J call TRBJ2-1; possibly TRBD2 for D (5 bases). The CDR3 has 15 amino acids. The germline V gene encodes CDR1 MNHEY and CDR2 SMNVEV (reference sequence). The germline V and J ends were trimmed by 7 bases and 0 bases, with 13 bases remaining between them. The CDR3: CASTLGGSSYNEQFF. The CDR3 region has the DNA TGTGCCAGCACCCTGGGTGGGAGCTCCTACAATGAGCAGTTCTTC.

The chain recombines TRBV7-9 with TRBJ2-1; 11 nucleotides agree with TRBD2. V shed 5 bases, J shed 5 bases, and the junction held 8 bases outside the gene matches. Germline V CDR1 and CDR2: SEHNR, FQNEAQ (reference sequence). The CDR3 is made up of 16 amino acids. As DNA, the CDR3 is TGTGCCAGCAGCCCGTTAGCGGGAGGGGGGAACAATGAGCAGTTCTTC. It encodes CASSPLAGGGNNEQFF.

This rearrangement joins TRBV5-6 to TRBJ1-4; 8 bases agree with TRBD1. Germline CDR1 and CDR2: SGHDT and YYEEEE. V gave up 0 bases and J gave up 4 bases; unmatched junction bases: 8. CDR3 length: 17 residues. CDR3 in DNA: TGTGCCAGCAGCTTGGCTCCAGACAGGGGACTTAATGAAAAACTGTTTTTT. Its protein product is CASSLAPDRGLNEKLFF.

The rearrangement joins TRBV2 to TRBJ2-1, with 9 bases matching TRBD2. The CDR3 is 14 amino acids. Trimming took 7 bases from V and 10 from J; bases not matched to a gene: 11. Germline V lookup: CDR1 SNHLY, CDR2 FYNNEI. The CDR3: CASMTSGLSHEQFF. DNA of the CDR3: TGTGCCAGCATGACTAGCGGACTGAGCCACGAGCAGTTCTTC.

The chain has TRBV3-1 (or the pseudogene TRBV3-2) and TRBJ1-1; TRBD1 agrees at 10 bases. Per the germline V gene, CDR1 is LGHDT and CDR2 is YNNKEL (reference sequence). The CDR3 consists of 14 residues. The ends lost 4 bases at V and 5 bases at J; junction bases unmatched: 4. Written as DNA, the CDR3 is TGTGCCAGCAGCCGGGACAGGGGCCGGACTGAAGCTTTCTTT. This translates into CASSRDRGRTEAFF.

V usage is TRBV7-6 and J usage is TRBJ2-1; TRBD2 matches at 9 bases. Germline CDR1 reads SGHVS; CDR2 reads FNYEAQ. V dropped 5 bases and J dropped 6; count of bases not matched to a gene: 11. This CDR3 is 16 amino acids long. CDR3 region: CASSPEVAGEGNEQFF. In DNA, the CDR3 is TGTGCCAGCAGCCCCGAGGTAGCGGGAGAGGGCAATGAGCAGTTCTTC.

In DNA form, the CDR3 reads TGTGCCAGCAGCGTCTCACAGGGCGTGGCCCACAATGAGCAGTTCTTC. This gives the protein CASSVSQGVAHNEQFF. V usage is TRBV7-9 and J usage is TRBJ2-1; a weak D match, TRBD1 (6 bases). The CDR3 consists of 16 residues. CDR1 and CDR2 from the germline V gene are SEHNR and FQNEAQ (reference sequence). The V and J ends lost 5 bases and 5 bases respectively, with 19 bases between them.

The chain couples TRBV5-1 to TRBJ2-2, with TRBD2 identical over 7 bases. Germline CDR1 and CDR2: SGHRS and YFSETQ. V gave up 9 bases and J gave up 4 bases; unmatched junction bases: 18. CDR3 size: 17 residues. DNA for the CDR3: TGCGCCACCTCATTGGGTTCTAGCGGAGCCTCCACCGGGGAGCTGTTTTTT. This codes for CATSLGSSGASTGELFF.

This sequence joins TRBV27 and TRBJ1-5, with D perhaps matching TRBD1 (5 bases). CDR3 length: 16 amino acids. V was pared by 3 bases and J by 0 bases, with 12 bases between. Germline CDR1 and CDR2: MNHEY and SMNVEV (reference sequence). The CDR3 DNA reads TGTGCCAGCAGTTTGATGTCGGGACTTAGCAATCAGCCCCAGCATTTT. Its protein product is CASSLMSGLSNQPQHF.

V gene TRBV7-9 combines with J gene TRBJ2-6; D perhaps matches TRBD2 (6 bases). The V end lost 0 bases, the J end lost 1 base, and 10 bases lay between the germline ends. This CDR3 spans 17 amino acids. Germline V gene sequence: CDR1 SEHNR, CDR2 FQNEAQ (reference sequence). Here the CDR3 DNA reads TGTGCCAGCAGCTTAGCCTCCCGGGGGTCTGGGGCCAACGTCCTGACTTTC. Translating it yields CASSLASRGSGANVLTF.

CDR3 amino acids: CASSSDRVGNQPQHF. DNA of the CDR3: TGTGCCAGCAGTTCCGACAGGGTGGGCAATCAGCCCCAGCATTTT. The rearrangement links TRBV27 to TRBJ1-5; the match to TRBD1 covers 7 bases. CDR1 is MNHEY and CDR2 is SMNVEV in the germline V gene (reference sequence). V lost 4 bases, J lost 2 bases, and 5 bases stayed unmatched. The CDR3 is 15 amino acids.

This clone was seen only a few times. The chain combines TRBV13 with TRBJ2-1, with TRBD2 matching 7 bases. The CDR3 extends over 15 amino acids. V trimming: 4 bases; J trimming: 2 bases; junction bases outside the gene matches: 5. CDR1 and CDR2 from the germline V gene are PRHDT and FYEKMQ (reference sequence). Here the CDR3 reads CASSSVAGAYNEQFF. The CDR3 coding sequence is TGTGCCAGCAGCTCCGTGGCGGGAGCCTACAATGAGCAGTTCTTC.

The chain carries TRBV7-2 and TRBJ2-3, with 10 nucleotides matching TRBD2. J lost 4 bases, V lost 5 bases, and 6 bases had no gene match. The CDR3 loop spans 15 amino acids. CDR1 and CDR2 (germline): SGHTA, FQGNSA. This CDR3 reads CASSGSSGGADTQYF. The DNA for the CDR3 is TGTGCCAGCAGCGGATCTAGCGGGGGAGCAGATACGCAGTATTTT.

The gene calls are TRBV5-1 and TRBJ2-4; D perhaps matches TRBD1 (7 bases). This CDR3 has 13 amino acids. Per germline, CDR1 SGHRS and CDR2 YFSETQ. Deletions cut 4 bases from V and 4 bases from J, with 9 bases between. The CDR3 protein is CASSAGQKNIQYF. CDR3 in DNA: TGCGCCAGCAGCGCGGGACAGAAAAACATTCAGTACTTC.

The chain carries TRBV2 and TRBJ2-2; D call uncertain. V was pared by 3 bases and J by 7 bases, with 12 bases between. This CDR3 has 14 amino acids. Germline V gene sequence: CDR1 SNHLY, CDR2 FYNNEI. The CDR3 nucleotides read TGTGCCAGCAGTGACATCCGGAGTCTCGGGGAGCTGTTTTTT. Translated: CASSDIRSLGELFF.

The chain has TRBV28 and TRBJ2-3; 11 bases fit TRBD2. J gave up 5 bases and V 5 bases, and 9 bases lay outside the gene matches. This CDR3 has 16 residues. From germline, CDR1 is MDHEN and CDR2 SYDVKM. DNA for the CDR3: TGTGCCAGCAGTCCGATACTAGCGGGAGCTGAAGATACGCAGTATTTT. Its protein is CASSPILAGAEDTQYF. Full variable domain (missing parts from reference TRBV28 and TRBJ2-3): DVKVTQSSRYLVKRTGEKVFLECVQDMDHENMFWYRQDPGLGLRLIYFSYDVKMKEKGDIPEGYSVSREKKERFSLILESASTNQTSMYLCASSPILAGAEDTQYFGPGTRLTVL.

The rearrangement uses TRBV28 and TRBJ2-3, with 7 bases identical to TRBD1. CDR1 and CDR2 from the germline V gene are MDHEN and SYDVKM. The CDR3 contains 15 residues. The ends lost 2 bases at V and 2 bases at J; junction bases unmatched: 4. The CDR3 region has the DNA TGTGCCAGCAGTTTAGGCAGGGGGTACACAGATACGCAGTATTTT. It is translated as CASSLGRGYTDTQYF.

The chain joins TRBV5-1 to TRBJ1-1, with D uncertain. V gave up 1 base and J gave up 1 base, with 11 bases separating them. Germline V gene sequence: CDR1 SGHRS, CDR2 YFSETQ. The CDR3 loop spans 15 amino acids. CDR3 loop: CASSLMRHSNTEAFF. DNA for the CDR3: TGCGCCAGCAGCTTGATGAGACACTCGAACACTGAAGCTTTCTTT.

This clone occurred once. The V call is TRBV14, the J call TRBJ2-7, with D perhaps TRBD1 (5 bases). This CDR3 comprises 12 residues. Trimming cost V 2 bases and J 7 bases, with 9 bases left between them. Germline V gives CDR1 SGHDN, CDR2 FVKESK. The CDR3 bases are TGTGCCAGCAGCCAATGGTCAGGGGAGCAGTACTTC. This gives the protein CASSQWSGEQYF.

The CDR3 spells CASSMTGGIQETQYF. In nucleotides, the CDR3 is TGCGCCAGCAGCATGACAGGGGGAATCCAAGAGACCCAGTACTTC. The chain recombines TRBV5-1 with TRBJ2-5; 9 positions agree with TRBD1. Germline V CDR1 and CDR2: SGHRS, YFSETQ. V shed 4 bases and J 1 base; nucleotides not matched to a gene: 5. The CDR3 is 15 residues long.

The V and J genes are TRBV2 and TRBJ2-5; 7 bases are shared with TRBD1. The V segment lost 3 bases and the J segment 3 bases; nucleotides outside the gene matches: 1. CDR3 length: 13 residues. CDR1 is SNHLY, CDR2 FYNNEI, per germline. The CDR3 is CASSDDREETQYF. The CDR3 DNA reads TGTGCCAGCAGTGATGACAGGGAAGAGACCCAGTACTTC.

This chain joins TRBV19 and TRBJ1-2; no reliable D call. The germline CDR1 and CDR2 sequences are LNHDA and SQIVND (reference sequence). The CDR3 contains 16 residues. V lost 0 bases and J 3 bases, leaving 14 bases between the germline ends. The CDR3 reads CASSIDRGPPYYGYTF. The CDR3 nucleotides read TGTGCCAGTAGTATAGATCGAGGTCCCCCCTACTATGGCTACACCTTC.

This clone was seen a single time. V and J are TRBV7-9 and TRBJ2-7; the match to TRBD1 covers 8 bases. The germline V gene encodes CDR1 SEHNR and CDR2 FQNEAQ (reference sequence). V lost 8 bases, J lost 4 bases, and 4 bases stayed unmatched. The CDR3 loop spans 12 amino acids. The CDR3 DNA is TGTGCCAGCGGGACAGGTTCTTACGAGCAGTACTTC. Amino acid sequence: CASGTGSYEQYF.

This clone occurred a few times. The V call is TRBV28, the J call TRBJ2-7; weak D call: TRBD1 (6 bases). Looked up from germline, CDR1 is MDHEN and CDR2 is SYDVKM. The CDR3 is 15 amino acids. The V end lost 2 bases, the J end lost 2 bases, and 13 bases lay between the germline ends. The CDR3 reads CASSLRGSGPYEQYF. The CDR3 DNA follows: TGTGCCAGCAGTTTAAGGGGGAGTGGGCCCTACGAGCAGTACTTC.

The CDR3 sequence: CASTDGRWQGKFLYNEQFF. CDR3 coding DNA: TGTGCCAGCACCGACGGCCGTTGGCAGGGGAAATTCCTCTACAATGAGCAGTTCTTC. V usage is TRBV11-2 and J usage is TRBJ2-1; D may be TRBD1 (6 bases). CDR1 and CDR2 (germline): SGHAT, FQNNGV. Trimming cost V 7 bases and J 3 bases, with 28 bases left between them. This CDR3 comprises 19 residues.

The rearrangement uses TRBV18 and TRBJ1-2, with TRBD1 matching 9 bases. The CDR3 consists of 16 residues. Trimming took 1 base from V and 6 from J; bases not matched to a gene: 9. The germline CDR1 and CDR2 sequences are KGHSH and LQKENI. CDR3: CASSPRGENRGHGYTF. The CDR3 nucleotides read TGTGCCAGCTCACCACGAGGGGAAAACAGGGGGCATGGCTACACCTTC.

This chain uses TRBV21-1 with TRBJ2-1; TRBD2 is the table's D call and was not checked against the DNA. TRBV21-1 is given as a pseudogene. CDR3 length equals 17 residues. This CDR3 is CASSNFLAGVMRNEQFF. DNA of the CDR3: TGTGCCAGCAGCAACTTTCTAGCGGGAGTTATGCGCAATGAGCAGTTCTTC.

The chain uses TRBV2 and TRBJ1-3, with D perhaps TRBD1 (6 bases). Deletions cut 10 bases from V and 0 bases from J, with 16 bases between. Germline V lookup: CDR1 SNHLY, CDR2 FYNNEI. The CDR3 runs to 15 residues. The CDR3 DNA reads TGTGCCACCATCCCAGCGGACAGCTCTGGAAACACCATATATTTT. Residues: CATIPADSSGNTIYF.

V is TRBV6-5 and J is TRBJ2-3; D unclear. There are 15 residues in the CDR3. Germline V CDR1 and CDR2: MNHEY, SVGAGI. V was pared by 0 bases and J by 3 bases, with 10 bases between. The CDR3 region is CASSYSYFGTDTQYF. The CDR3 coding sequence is TGTGCCAGCAGTTACTCGTATTTCGGGACAGATACGCAGTATTTT.

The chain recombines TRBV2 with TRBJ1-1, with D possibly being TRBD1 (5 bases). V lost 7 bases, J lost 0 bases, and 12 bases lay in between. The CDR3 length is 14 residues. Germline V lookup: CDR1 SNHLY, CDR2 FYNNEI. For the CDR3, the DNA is TGTGCCAGCATGACAGCTAACATGAACACTGAAGCTTTCTTT. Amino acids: CASMTANMNTEAFF.